The next 16 T cell receptor beta chains were all read from a single sample in a study of PD-1 blockade in classical Hodgkin lymphoma. Assay: immunoSEQ multiplex PCR; the TCRdb copy retains only in-frame clones and omits some. The sample has under 45,000 clones, about 74% seen once. Each and every patient relapsed after autologous stem cell transplantation, and patients got differing brentuximab vedotin exposure. The specimen was peripheral blood mononuclear cells (PBMCs), collected at baseline. Receptors were obtained from a human donor with classical Hodgkin lymphoma.

The chain combines TRBV7-9 with TRBJ1-2; D not certain. CDR3 length: 15 residues. Germline CDR1 reads SEHNR; CDR2 reads FQNEAQ (reference sequence). V lost 2 bases, J lost 4 bases, and 14 bases lay in between. The CDR3 nucleotides read TGTGCCAGCAGCTTATCGGCAGACCTTCTCTATGGCTACACCTTC. Protein product: CASSLSADLLYGYTF.

This chain connects TRBV19 to TRBJ2-7, with 11 bases identical to TRBD2. Unmatched junction bases numbered 9, after V lost 7 bases and J lost 4 bases. The CDR3 is 15 residues long. CDR1 LNHDA and CDR2 SQIVND come from the germline V gene (reference sequence). CDR3 sequence (DNA): TGTGCCAGTACCGTAGCGGGAGGGAGTAGTTACGAGCAGTACTTC. Amino acid sequence: CASTVAGGSSYEQYF.

This clone was counted once. The chain joins TRBV6-5 to TRBJ1-2; a weak D match, TRBD1 (6 bases). Germline CDR1 MNHEY, CDR2 SVGAGI. V was pared by 10 bases and J by 8 bases, with 14 bases between. This CDR3 spans 11 amino acids. CDR3 sequence reads: CATTYRDGYTF. In nucleotides, the CDR3 is TGTGCCACGACCTACAGGGACGGCTACACCTTC.

The chain is built from TRBV6-1 and TRBJ2-1; D possibly corresponds to TRBD2 (5 bases). Germline V gene sequence: CDR1 MNHNS, CDR2 SASEGT. The CDR3 is 14 amino acids. The V and J ends lost 6 bases and 4 bases respectively, with 13 bases between them. The CDR3 nucleotides are TGTGCCAGCAGACTTAGCGAGGCTTACAATGAGCAGTTCTTC. Translated: CASRLSEAYNEQFF.

V gene TRBV7-2 combines with J gene TRBJ2-2, with TRBD2 matching over 11 bases. The junction had 8 bases not matched to a gene; V was cut back by 5 bases and J by 6 bases. Germline-derived CDR1 and CDR2 are SGHTA and FQGNSA. The CDR3 runs 16 residues. The DNA of the CDR3 is TGTGCCAGCAGCACCACTAGCGGGAGTCAACCCGGGGAGCTGTTTTTT. Translating it yields CASSTTSGSQPGELFF.

The rearrangement joins TRBV29-1 to TRBJ2-7; 8 bases line up with TRBD1. V lost 6 bases and J lost 1; bases outside the gene matches: 8. Germline V gene data show CDR1 as SQVTM and CDR2 as ANQGSEA. There are 14 residues in the CDR3. The CDR3 DNA sequence: TGCAGCGTCGCCGGACAGGGATCGTCCTACGAGCAGTACTTC. It yields the protein CSVAGQGSSYEQYF.

This clone has just a few counts. This chain joins TRBV7-2 and TRBJ2-1; D assignment may be TRBD1 or TRBD2 (6 bases each). The CDR3 extends over 13 amino acids. Trimming left V 2 bases short and J 12 bases short, with 14 bases between. Germline V lookup: CDR1 SGHTA, CDR2 FQGNSA. CDR3 DNA sequence: TGTGCCAGCAGCTTACCCGGGGGCTCTACGCAGTTCTTC. Protein: CASSLPGGSTQFF.

This clone appeared once. CDR3 protein: CASSYSPDQPQHF. The CDR3 coding sequence is TGTGCCAGCAGTTACTCACCGGATCAGCCCCAGCATTTT. The gene calls are TRBV6-5 and TRBJ1-5; D uncertain. V lost 0 bases to trimming and J lost 5 bases, with 5 bases between them. Germline loops: CDR1 MNHEY, CDR2 SVGAGI. CDR3 length: 13 residues.

The rearrangement uses TRBV11-3 and TRBJ2-3; 15 bases fit TRBD2. V shed 5 bases, J shed 5 bases, and the junction held 8 bases outside the gene matches. Germline CDR1 SGHNT, CDR2 YENEEA. This CDR3 contains 17 residues. DNA for the CDR3: TGTGCCAGCAGCCCCCGGACTAGCGGGGGGGAGGGAGATACGCAGTATTTT. Residues: CASSPRTSGGEGDTQYF.

The chain combines TRBV5-1 with TRBJ2-2; TRBD2 aligns across 7 bases. CDR3 size: 14 residues. The germline V gene has CDR1 SGHRS and CDR2 YFSETQ. V was clipped by 3 bases and J by 5 bases; unmatched bases: 4. For the CDR3, the DNA is TGCGCCAGCAGCTCCGGGACTACTACCGGGGAGCTGTTTTTT. Translation: CASSSGTTTGELFF.

The chain uses TRBV28 and TRBJ1-5; no reliable D call. V gave up 4 bases and J gave up 4 bases, with 8 bases separating them. This CDR3 is 13 amino acids long. Germline V CDR1 and CDR2: MDHEN, SYDVKM. The CDR3 DNA sequence: TGTGCCAGCAGTTCTCCACCAAATCAGCCCCAGCATTTT. Protein sequence: CASSSPPNQPQHF.

Points on this clone: The identical CDR3 is also encoded by other nucleotide sequences in the sample. The chain is built from TRBV28 and TRBJ1-3, with D possibly being TRBD1 (6 bases). The germline V gene has CDR1 MDHEN and CDR2 SYDVKM. CDR3 length: 14 amino acids. The V end was cut by 4 bases, the J end by 3 bases, with 10 bases between. The CDR3 protein is CASSWGRGGNTIYF. CDR3 DNA: TGTGCCAGCAGTTGGGGGCGAGGTGGAAACACCATATATTTT.

The chain combines TRBV6-1 with TRBJ1-5; D may be TRBD1 (6 bases). This CDR3 region has 14 residues. V lost 4 bases and J 1 base, leaving 8 bases between the germline ends. Germline loops: CDR1 MNHNS, CDR2 SASEGT. In DNA form, the CDR3 reads TGTGCCAGCAGTGCAGGACAGAGCAATCAGCCCCAGCATTTT. Protein product: CASSAGQSNQPQHF.

This clone occurred a few times. J is TRBJ1-2 and V is TRBV4-2, with D maybe TRBD1 (5 bases). This CDR3 is built from 16 residues. V was cut by 0 bases and J by 8 bases, with 19 bases left in between. Germline V gene data show CDR1 as LGHNA and CDR2 as YNFKEQ. CDR3 loop: CASSQELGAGDGGYTF. For the CDR3, the DNA is TGTGCCAGCAGCCAAGAGCTCGGGGCGGGTGACGGGGGCTACACCTTC.

The chain links TRBV6-5 to TRBJ1-2; D remains unclear. The germline V gene encodes CDR1 MNHEY and CDR2 SVGAGI. Trimming cost V 8 bases and J 5 bases, with 6 bases left between them. This CDR3 region has 10 residues. CDR3 nucleotides: TGTGCCAGCCGGGGATATGGCTACACCTTC. Protein sequence: CASRGYGYTF.

V gene TRBV6-5 combines with J gene TRBJ2-2, with no clear D. The CDR3 runs to 12 residues. Deletions cut 7 bases from V and 1 base from J, with 4 bases between. The V gene's germline CDR1 is MNHEY and CDR2 SVGAGI. CDR3: CASTRNTGELFF. In nucleotides, the CDR3 is TGTGCCAGCACTAGGAACACCGGGGAGCTGTTTTTT.